Below are 13 T cell receptor beta chains sequenced from a single sample in a study of blood T cell repertoires in COVID-19. Clones were read by immunoSEQ multiplex PCR, and TCRdb kept only the in-frame ones, dropping some. The data show 200,000 to 250,000 clones, 87% seen once. Input material: PBMCs or T cells enriched from blood (not recorded which). Receptors were obtained from a man aged 18 to 30 with acute COVID-19.

This clone showed up just a few times. The genes are TRBV3-1 (or the pseudogene TRBV3-2) and TRBJ2-7; the D gene is possibly TRBD2 (5 bases). The CDR3 totals 14 residues. The V end lost 4 bases, the J end lost 5 bases, and 15 bases lay between the germline ends. CDR1 LGHDT and CDR2 YNNKEL come from the germline V gene (reference sequence). The CDR3 DNA reads TGTGCCAGCAGCCTCGGTGGGAGCATCAACGAGCAGTACTTC. Translated: CASSLGGSINEQYF.

The chain is built from TRBV7-2 and TRBJ1-1, with 8 bases fitting TRBD1. The V segment lost 4 bases and the J segment 2 bases; nucleotides outside the gene matches: 9. The CDR3 has 16 amino acids. Germline CDR1 is SGHTA and CDR2 is FQGNSA. The CDR3 nucleotides read TGTGCCAGCAGCTCAACCGGGACAGGACATAACACTGAAGCTTTCTTT. It specifies CASSSTGTGHNTEAFF.

The rearrangement links TRBV29-1 to TRBJ2-2; 10 nucleotides align to TRBD1. Losses at the gene ends were 3 bases for V and 4 bases for J; bases not matched to a gene: 20. The CDR3 spans 20 residues. The germline gives CDR1 SQVTM, CDR2 ANQGSEA. CDR3 nucleotide sequence: TGCAGCGTTGATGTTTCAGCGGGGACAGGGGACCCTCGTGGCACCGGGGAGCTGTTTTTT. The encoded protein is CSVDVSAGTGDPRGTGELFF.

The chain recombines TRBV7-8 with TRBJ2-5, with 7 bases that match TRBD2. Germline values: CDR1 SGHVS, CDR2 FQNEAQ. V was clipped by 5 bases and J by 10 bases; unmatched bases: 10. The CDR3 loop spans 13 amino acids. Written as DNA, the CDR3 is TGTGCCAGCAGCCTAGAGACGGGGAGGGACCAGTACTTC. Protein sequence: CASSLETGRDQYF.

The CDR3 sequence: CTEEGPSRGSNEQFF. The CDR3 nucleotides are TGCACCGAGGAGGGCCCTTCCAGGGGGTCCAATGAGCAGTTCTTC. The J gene is TRBJ2-1, the V gene TRBV5-1; TRBD1 might be the D (7 bases). The CDR3 loop spans 15 amino acids. The V gene's germline CDR1 is SGHRS and CDR2 YFSETQ.

This sequence joins TRBV27 and TRBJ2-7, with 9 bases fitting TRBD2. This CDR3 has 17 residues. Trimming at V came to 9 bases and at J to 4 bases, leaving 19 bases not matched to a gene. Germline-derived CDR1 and CDR2 are MNHEY and SMNVEV (reference sequence). CDR3 DNA: TGTGCCAGTCAACCGGGGGTAGCGGGGGAATGGGTATACGAGCAGTACTTC. Its protein product is CASQPGVAGEWVYEQYF.

The gene calls are TRBV7-2 and TRBJ2-2; TRBD1 is a possible D gene (7 bases). The length of the CDR3 is 14 residues. From germline, CDR1 is SGHTA and CDR2 FQGNSA. V dropped 6 bases and J dropped 7 bases, with 15 bases sitting between them. The CDR3 is CASSLLQGGGELFF. The CDR3 bases are TGTGCCAGCAGTTTGCTGCAGGGGGGCGGGGAGCTGTTTTTT.

The chain joins TRBV5-5 to TRBJ1-1; 9 positions agree with TRBD1. V was pared by 0 bases and J by 7 bases, with 1 base of the junction left unmatched. The germline V gene encodes CDR1 SGHKS and CDR2 YYEKEE (reference sequence). The CDR3 spans 13 residues. This CDR3 is CASSLGTGVEAFF. Here the CDR3 DNA reads TGTGCCAGCAGCTTGGGGACAGGGGTTGAAGCTTTCTTT.

A remark on this clone: One end of the junction varies from germline; a read error may be responsible. The chain links TRBV19 to TRBJ2-7, with TRBD2 identical over 8 bases. The CDR3 consists of 11 residues. Germline V lookup: CDR1 LNHDA, CDR2 SQIVND (reference sequence). The CDR3 sequence: CRGTRVRGQYF. The DNA for the CDR3 is TGCCGGGGGACTAGGGTTCGGGGGCAGTACTTC. The full variable domain, with the rest looked up from reference TRBV19 and TRBJ2-7, is DGGITQSPKYLFRKEGQNVTLSCEQNLNHDAMYWYRQDPGQGLRLIYYSQIVNDFQKGDIAEGYSVSREKKESFPLTVTSAQKNPTAFYLCRGTRVRGQYFGPGTRLTVT.

J is TRBJ2-1 and V is TRBV9; TRBD2 matches at 8 bases. The V gene end was trimmed by 6 bases and the J gene end by 4 bases; junction bases not matched to a gene: 9. The CDR3 consists of 15 residues. In germline, CDR1 is SGDLS, CDR2 YYNGEE. CDR3 coding DNA: TGTGCCAGCACCGCAGCCCCTAGCGGGTACAATGAGCAGTTCTTC. This encodes CASTAAPSGYNEQFF.

The rearrangement joins TRBV7-2 to TRBJ2-7; D not certain. There are 12 residues in the CDR3. Trimming removed 3 bases from V and 5 bases from J, with 8 bases in between. Germline values: CDR1 SGHTA, CDR2 FQGNSA. CDR3 loop: CASSFRADEQYF. In DNA form, the CDR3 reads TGTGCCAGCAGCTTCCGCGCGGACGAGCAGTACTTC. The full variable domain, in which reference TRBV7-2 and TRBJ2-7 provide the parts outside the CDR3, is GAGVSQSPSNKVTEKGKDVELRCDPISGHTALYWYRQSLGQGLEFLIYFQGNSAPDKSGLPSDRFSAERTGGSVSTLTIQRTQQEDSAVYLCASSFRADEQYFGPGTRLTVT.

CDR3 amino acids: CASSPGGLAGSSYEQYF. The DNA for the CDR3 is TGTGCCAGCAGTCCAGGGGGACTAGCGGGCTCCTCCTACGAGCAGTACTTC. The V gene is TRBV6-6, the J gene TRBJ2-7, with 12 bases that match TRBD2. The CDR3 is 17 residues long. Germline trimming cut 5 bases from V and 0 bases from J; bases unmatched to any gene: 8. Germline-derived CDR1 and CDR2 are MNHNY and SVGAGI (reference sequence).

V and J are TRBV30 and TRBJ2-1; D uncertain. Trimming removed 5 bases from V and 1 base from J, with 12 bases in between. The CDR3 loop spans 14 amino acids. Germline lookup yields CDR1 GTSNPN and CDR2 SVGIG (reference sequence). Here the CDR3 reads CAWSKRPSYNEQFF. The CDR3 region has the DNA TGTGCCTGGTCGAAGCGCCCGTCCTACAATGAGCAGTTCTTC. The variable domain in full, completed from reference TRBV30 and TRBJ2-1, reads SQTIHQWPATLVQPVGSPLSLECTVEGTSNPNLYWYRQAAGRGLQLLFYSVGIGQISSEVPQNLSASRPQDRQFILSSKKLLLSDSGFYLCAWSKRPSYNEQFFGPGTRLTVL.